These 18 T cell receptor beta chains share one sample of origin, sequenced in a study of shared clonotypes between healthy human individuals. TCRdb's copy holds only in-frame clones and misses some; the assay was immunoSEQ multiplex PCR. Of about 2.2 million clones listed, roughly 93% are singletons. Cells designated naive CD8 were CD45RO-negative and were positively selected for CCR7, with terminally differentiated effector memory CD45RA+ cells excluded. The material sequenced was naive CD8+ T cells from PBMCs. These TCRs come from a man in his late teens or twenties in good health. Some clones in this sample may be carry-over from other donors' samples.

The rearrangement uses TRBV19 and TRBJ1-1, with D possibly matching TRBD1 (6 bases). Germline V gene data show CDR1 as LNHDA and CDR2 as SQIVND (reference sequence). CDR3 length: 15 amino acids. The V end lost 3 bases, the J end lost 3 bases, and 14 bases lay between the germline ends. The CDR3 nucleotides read TGTGCCAGTAGTATCCAGGCCGGGGGCGACACTGAAGCTTTCTTT. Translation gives CASSIQAGGDTEAFF.

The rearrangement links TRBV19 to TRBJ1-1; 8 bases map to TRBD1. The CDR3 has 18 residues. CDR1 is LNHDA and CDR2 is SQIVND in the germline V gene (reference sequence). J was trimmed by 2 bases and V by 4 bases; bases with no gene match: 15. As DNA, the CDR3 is TGTGCCAGTAGTACCTACCTGCGGGACAGGACCTTTAACACTGAAGCTTTCTTT. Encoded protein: CASSTYLRDRTFNTEAFF.

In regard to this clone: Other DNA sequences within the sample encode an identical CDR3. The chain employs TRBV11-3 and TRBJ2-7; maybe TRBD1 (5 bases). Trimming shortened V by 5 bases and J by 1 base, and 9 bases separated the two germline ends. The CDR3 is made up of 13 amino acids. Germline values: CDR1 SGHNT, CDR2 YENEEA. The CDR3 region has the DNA TGTGCCAGCAGCCTGACAGTATCCTACGAGCAGTACTTC. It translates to CASSLTVSYEQYF.

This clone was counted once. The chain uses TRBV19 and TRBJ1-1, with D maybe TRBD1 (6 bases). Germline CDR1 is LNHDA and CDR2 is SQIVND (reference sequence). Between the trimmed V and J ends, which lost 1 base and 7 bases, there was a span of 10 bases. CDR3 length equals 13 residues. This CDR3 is CASSIVGAIEAFF. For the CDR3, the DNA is TGTGCCAGTAGTATAGTGGGGGCTATTGAAGCTTTCTTT.

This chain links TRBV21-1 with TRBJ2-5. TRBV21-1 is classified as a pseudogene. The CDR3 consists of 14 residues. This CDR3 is CASKPWGLGGTQYF. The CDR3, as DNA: TGTGCCAGCAAACCATGGGGGCTCGGGGGGACCCAGTACTTC.

The CDR3 protein is CASSPGQSFYNEQFF. DNA for the CDR3: TGTGCCAGCAGCCCCGGACAGTCCTTTTACAATGAGCAGTTCTTC. The V call is TRBV11-2, the J call TRBJ2-1; the D gene is possibly TRBD1 (6 bases). V shed 5 bases and J shed 4 bases, with 15 bases lying between them. The CDR3 length is 15 residues. The germline gives CDR1 SGHAT, CDR2 FQNNGV.

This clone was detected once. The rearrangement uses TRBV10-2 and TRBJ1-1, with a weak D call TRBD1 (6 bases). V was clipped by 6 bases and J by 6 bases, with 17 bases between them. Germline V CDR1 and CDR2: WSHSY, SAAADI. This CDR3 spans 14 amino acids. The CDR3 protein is CASSDRTGKPEAFF. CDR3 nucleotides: TGCGCCAGCAGCGATCGAACAGGGAAACCTGAAGCTTTCTTT.

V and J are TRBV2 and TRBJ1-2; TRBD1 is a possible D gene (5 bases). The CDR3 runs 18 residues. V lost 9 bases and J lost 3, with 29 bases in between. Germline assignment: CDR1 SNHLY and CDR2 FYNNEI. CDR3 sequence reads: CASLAPERGLHPDYGYTF. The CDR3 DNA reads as TGTGCCAGTCTAGCCCCGGAGAGGGGCTTACACCCAGACTATGGCTACACCTTC.

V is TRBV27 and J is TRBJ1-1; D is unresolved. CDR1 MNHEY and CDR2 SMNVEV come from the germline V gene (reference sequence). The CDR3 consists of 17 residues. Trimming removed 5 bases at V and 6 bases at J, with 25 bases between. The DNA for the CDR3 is TGTGCCAGCAGTCTACGTCAGGCACACGGAATGATTTCTGAAGCTTTCTTT. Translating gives CASSLRQAHGMISEAFF.

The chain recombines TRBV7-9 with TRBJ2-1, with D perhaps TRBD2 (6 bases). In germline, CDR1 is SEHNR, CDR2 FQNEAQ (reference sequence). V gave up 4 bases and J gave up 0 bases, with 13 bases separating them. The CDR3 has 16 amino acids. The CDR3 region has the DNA TGTGCCAGCAGCTCCCGGCTAGCGCACTCCTACAATGAGCAGTTCTTC. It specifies CASSSRLAHSYNEQFF.

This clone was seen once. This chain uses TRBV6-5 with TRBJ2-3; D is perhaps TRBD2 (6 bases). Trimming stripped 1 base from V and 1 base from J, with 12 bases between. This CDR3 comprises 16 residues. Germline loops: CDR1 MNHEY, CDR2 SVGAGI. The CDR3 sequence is CASSYFPGAGTDTQYF. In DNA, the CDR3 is TGTGCCAGCAGTTACTTTCCGGGAGCGGGCACAGATACGCAGTATTTT.

The CDR3 DNA follows: TGCGCCAGCAGCTTCGGGACTGCTTATGGCTACACCTTC. Protein sequence: CASSFGTAYGYTF. The V call is TRBV5-1, the J call TRBJ1-2; tentative D call: TRBD1 (5 bases). The CDR3 is 13 amino acids. Trimming took off 2 bases at V and 5 bases at J, with 10 bases between the two ends. From germline, CDR1 is SGHRS and CDR2 YFSETQ.

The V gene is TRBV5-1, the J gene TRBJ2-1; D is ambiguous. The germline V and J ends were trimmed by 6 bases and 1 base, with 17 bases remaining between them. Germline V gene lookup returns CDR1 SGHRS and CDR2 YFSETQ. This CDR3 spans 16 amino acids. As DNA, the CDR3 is TGCGCCAGCACCCCGCTTGCGGTTTTTTCCTACAATGAGCAGTTCTTC. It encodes CASTPLAVFSYNEQFF.

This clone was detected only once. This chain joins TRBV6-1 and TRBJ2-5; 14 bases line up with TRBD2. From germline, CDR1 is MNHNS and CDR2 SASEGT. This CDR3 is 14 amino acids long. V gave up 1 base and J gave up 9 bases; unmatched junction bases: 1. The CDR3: CASSEGLAGGPQYF. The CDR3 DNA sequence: TGTGCCAGCAGTGAAGGACTAGCGGGAGGGCCCCAGTACTTC.

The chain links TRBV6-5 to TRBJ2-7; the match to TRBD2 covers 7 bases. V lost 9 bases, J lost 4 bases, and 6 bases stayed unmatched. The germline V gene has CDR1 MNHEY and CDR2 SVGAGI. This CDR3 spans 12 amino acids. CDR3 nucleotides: TGTGCCAGTGGGCCCGGGGGGTACGAGCAGTACTTC. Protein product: CASGPGGYEQYF.

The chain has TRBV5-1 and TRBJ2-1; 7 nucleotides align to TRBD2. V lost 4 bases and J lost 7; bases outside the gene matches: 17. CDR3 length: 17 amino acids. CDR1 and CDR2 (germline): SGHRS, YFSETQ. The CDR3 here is CASSPPAVGGSANEQFF. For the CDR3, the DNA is TGCGCCAGCAGCCCGCCTGCTGTGGGCGGGAGCGCGAATGAGCAGTTCTTC.

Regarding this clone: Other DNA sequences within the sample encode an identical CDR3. The DNA of the CDR3 is TGTGCCAGCAGTTTATCTGGGTCCTACGAGCAGTACTTC. Its protein product is CASSLSGSYEQYF. The gene calls are TRBV27 and TRBJ2-7; unclear D gene. CDR3 length: 13 amino acids. Germline values: CDR1 MNHEY, CDR2 SMNVEV (reference sequence). V lost 0 bases, J lost 1 base, and 4 bases lay in between.

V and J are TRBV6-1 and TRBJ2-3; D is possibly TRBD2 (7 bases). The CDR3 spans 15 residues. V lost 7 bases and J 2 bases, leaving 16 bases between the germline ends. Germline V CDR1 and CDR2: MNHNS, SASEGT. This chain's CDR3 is CASKVAGATTDTQYF. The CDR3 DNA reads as TGTGCCAGCAAAGTTGCGGGGGCGACCACAGATACGCAGTATTTT.